This T cell receptor beta chain was documented in a study of vaccination and CD4 T cells after COVID-19. An Oncomine TCR Beta short-read assay was used to sequence the DNA from cultured CD4+ T cells. One entry per CDR3 protein, called by TCRdb with MiXCR from the PCR reads. The sample carries roughly 16,000 distinct CDR3 sequences, less than 70% recorded once. This clonotype came up a few times. As yet, its antigen is unknown. Treatment reported: roughly ten-day PBMC culture with coronavirus spike peptide pools or control peptides (ViraFEST assay). Source material: CD4+ T cells from blood, cultured in vitro. This TCR came from a human donor who had recovered from COVID-19.

The DNA for the CDR3 is TGTGCCATCAGTGAGTCGACGGGGAACTATGGCTACACCTTC. It yields the protein CAISESTGNYGYTF. V and J are TRBV10-3 and TRBJ1-2, with D unclear. The V gene's germline CDR1 is ENHRY and CDR2 SYGVKD. The CDR3 has 14 amino acids. V was clipped by 0 bases and J by 2 bases, with 7 bases between them.